This paragraph covers one T cell receptor (beta chain) sequence. The data derive from a study of blood T cell repertoires in COVID-19. Study overall: COVID-19 samples, acute and convalescent, were from the United States, Italy and Spain. Sources were T cells, B-cell-depleted T cells, or PBMCs; the material itself was cDNA or gDNA.

V gave up 7 bases and J gave up 1 base, with 20 bases separating them. Germline values: CDR1 MDHEN, CDR2 SYDVKM. This CDR3 spans 17 amino acids. TCRdb's copy holds only in-frame clones and misses some; the assay was immunoSEQ multiplex PCR. The data contain roughly 140,000 clones, more than 85% of them singletons. The source material was peripheral blood. This receptor was identified in a woman between 65 and 79 years old with acute or convalescent COVID-19. The chain is built from TRBV28 and TRBJ1-5; D perhaps matches TRBD1 (6 bases). This chain's CDR3 is CASTISSGGRSNQPQHF. For the CDR3, the DNA is TGTGCCAGCACCATCTCGTCGGGGGGCCGAAGCAATCAGCCCCAGCATTTT.